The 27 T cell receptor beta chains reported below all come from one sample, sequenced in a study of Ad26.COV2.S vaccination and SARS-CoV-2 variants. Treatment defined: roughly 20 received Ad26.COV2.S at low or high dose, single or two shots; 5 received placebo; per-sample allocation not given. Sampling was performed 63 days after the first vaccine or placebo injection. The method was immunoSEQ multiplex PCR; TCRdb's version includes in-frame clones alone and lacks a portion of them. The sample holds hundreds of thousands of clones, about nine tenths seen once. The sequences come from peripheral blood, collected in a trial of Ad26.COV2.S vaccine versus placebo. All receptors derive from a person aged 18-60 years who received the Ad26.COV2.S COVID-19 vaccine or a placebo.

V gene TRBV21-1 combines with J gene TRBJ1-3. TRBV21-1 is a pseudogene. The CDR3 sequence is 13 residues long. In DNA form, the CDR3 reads TGTGCCAGCAAGGGGGAGGGGGTAAACACCATATATTTT. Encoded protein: CASKGEGVNTIYF.

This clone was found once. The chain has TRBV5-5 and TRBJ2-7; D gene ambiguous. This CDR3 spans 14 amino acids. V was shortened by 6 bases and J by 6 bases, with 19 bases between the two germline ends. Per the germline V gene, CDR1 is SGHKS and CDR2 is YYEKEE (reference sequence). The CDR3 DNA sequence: TGTGCCAGCAACAGTGTCGTTTACCCGGGCGAGCAGTACTTC. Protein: CASNSVVYPGEQYF.

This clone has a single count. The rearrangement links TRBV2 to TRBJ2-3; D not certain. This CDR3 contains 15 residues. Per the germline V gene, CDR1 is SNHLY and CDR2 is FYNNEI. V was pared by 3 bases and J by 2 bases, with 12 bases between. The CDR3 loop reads CASSDGGPTTDTQYF. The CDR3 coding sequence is TGTGCCAGCAGTGACGGCGGCCCAACCACAGATACGCAGTATTTT. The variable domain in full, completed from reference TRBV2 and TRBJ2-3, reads EPEVTQTPSHQVTQMGQEVILRCVPISNHLYFYWYRQILGQKVEFLVSFYNNEISEKSEIFDDQFSVERPDGSNFTLKIRSTKLEDSAMYFCASSDGGPTTDTQYFGPGTRLTVL.

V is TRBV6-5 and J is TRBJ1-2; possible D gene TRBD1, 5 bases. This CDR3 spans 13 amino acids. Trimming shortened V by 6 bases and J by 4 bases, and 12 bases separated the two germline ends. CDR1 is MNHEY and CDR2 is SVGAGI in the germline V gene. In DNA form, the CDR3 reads TGTGCCAGCAGAGACAGTTTTCCCTATGGCTACACCTTC. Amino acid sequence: CASRDSFPYGYTF.

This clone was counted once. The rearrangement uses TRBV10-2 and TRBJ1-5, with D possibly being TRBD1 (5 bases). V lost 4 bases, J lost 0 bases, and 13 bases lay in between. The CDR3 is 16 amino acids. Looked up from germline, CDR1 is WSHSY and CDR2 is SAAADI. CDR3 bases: TGCGCCAGCAGTGTAGGAACCAGGGATAGCAATCAGCCCCAGCATTTT. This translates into CASSVGTRDSNQPQHF.

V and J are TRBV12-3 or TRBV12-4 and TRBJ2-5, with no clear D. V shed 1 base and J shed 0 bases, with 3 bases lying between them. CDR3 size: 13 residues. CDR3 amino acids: CASSLDYQETQYF. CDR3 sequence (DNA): TGTGCCAGCAGTTTAGACTACCAAGAGACCCAGTACTTC.

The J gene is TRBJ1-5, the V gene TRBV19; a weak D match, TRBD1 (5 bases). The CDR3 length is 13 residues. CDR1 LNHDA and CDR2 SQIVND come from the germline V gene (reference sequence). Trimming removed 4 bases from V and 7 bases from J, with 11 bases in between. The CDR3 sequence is CASSTGRQQPQHF. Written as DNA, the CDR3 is TGTGCCAGTAGTACGGGACGTCAGCAGCCCCAGCATTTT.

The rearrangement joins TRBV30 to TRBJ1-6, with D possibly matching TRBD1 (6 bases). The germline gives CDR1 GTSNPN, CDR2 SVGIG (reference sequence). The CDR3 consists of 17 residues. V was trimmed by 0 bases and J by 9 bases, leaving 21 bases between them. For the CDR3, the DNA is TGTGCCTGGAGTGTAGCCCTCGGGGGGCCCTGGGGTTCACCCCTCCACTTT. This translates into CAWSVALGGPWGSPLHF.

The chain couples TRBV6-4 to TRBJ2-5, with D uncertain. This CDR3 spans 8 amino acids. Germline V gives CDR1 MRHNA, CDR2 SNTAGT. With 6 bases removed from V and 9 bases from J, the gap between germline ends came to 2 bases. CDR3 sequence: CASRAQYF. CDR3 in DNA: TGTGCCAGCAGGGCCCAGTACTTC.

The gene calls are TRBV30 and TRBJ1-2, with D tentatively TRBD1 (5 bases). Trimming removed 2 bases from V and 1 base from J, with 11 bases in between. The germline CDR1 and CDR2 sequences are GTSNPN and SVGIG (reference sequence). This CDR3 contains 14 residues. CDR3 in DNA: TGTGCCTGGAGTCGGGGGGGGAATAACTATGGCTACACCTTC. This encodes CAWSRGGNNYGYTF.

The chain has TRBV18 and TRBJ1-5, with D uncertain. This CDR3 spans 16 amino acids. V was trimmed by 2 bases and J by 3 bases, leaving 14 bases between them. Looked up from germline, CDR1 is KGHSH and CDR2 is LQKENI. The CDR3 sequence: CASSPGATGINQPQHF. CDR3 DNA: TGTGCCAGCTCACCAGGCGCGACGGGAATCAATCAGCCCCAGCATTTT.

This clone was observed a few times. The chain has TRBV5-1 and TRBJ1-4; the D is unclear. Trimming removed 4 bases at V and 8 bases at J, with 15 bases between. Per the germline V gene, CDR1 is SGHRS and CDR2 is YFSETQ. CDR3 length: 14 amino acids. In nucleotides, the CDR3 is TGCGCCAGCAGCACGGGTCCGGGAGGAGAAAAACTGTTTTTT. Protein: CASSTGPGGEKLFF.

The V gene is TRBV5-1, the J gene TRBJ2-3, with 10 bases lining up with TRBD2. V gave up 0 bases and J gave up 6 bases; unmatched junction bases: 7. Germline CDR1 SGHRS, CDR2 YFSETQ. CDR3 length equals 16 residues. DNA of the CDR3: TGCGCCAGCAGCTTGGGAGGGTCACTAGCGGGGGATACGCAGTATTTT. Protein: CASSLGGSLAGDTQYF.

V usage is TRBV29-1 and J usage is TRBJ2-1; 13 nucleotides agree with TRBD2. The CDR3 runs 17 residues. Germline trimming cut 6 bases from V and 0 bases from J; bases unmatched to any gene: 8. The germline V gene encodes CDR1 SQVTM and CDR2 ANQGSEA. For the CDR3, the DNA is TGCAGCGTCAAACTAGCGGGGGGGCCGAGCTCCTACAATGAGCAGTTCTTC. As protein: CSVKLAGGPSSYNEQFF.

DNA of the CDR3: TGTGCCTGGAGTGTAGAGACAGGGGTAACTGAAGCTTTCTTT. Translated, it gives CAWSVETGVTEAFF. V is TRBV30 and J is TRBJ1-1, with 8 bases matching TRBD1. This CDR3 comprises 14 residues. CDR1 GTSNPN and CDR2 SVGIG come from the germline V gene (reference sequence). The V segment lost 0 bases and the J segment 5 bases; nucleotides outside the gene matches: 5.

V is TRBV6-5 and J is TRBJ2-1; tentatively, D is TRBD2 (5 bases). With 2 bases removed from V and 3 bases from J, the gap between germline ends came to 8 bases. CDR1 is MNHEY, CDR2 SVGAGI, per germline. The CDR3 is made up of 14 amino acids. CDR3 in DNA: TGTGCCAGCAGTTACGGCGGGTACTACAATGAGCAGTTCTTC. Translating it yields CASSYGGYYNEQFF.

As DNA, the CDR3 is TGTGCCAGTAGCACACGGGCCTATGGCTACACCTTC. Protein: CASSTRAYGYTF. The J gene is TRBJ1-2, the V gene TRBV19; D not certain. CDR1 and CDR2 (germline): LNHDA, SQIVND (reference sequence). V was shortened by 6 bases and J by 4 bases, with 9 bases between the two germline ends. The length of the CDR3 is 12 residues. The full variable domain, with the rest looked up from reference TRBV19 and TRBJ1-2, is DGGITQSPKYLFRKEGQNVTLSCEQNLNHDAMYWYRQDPGQGLRLIYYSQIVNDFQKGDIAEGYSVSREKKESFPLTVTSAQKNPTAFYLCASSTRAYGYTFGSGTRLTVV.

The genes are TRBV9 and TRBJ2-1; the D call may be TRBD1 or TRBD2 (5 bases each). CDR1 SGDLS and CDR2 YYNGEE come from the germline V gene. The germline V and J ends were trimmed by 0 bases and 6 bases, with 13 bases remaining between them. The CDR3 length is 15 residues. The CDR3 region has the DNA TGTGCCAGCAGCGTAGGCCCGGCAGGGACCAATGAGCAGTTCTTC. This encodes CASSVGPAGTNEQFF.

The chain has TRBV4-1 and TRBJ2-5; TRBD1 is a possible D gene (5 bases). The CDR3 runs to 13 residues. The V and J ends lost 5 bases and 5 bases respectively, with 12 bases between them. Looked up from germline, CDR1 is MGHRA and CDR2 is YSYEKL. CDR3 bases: TGCGCCAGCAGCGAGGTAGGGGCGGAGACCCAGTACTTC. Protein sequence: CASSEVGAETQYF.

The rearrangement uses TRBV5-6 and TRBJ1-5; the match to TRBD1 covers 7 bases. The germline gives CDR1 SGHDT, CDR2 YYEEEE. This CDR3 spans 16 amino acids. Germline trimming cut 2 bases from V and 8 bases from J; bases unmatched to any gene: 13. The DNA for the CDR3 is TGTGCCAGCAGCTTCCGACAGGGAGGCCTATCAGAGCCCCAGCATTTT. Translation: CASSFRQGGLSEPQHF. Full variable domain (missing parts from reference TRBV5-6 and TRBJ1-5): DAGVTQSPTHLIKTRGQQVTLRCSPKSGHDTVSWYQQALGQGPQFIFQYYEEEERQRGNFPDRFSGHQFPNYSSELNVNALLLGDSALYLCASSFRQGGLSEPQHFGDGTRLSIL.

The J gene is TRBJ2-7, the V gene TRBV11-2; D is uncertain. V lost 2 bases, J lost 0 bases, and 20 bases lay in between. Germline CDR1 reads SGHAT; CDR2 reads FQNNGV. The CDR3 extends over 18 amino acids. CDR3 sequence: CASSLHQFAHQSSYEQYF. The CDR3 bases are TGTGCCAGCAGCTTACATCAGTTTGCCCACCAGAGCTCCTACGAGCAGTACTTC.

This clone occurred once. The CDR3 loop reads CASSTIQGGHSNQPQHF. In DNA form, the CDR3 reads TGTGCCAGTAGTACTATACAGGGTGGGCATAGCAATCAGCCCCAGCATTTT. The V call is TRBV19, the J call TRBJ1-5; D is perhaps TRBD1 (6 bases). The CDR3 runs 17 residues. Germline CDR1 LNHDA, CDR2 SQIVND (reference sequence). V lost 4 bases to trimming and J lost 0 bases, with 16 bases between them.

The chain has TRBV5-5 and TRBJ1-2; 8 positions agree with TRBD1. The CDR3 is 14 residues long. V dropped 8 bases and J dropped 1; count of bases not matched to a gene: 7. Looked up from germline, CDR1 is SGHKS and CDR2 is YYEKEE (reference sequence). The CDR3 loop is CASFRDRGNYGYTF. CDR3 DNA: TGTGCCAGTTTTAGAGACAGGGGTAACTATGGCTACACCTTC.

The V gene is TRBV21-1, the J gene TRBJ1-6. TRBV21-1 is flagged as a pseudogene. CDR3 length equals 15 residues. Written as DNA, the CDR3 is TGTGCCAGCATGATCGGGGGTAATTGTAATTCACCCCTCCACTTT. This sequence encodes CASMIGGNCNSPLHF.

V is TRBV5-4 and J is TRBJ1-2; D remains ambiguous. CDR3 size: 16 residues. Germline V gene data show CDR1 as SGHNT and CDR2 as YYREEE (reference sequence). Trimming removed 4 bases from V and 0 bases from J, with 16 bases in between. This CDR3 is CASSPASRRANYGYTF. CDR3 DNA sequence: TGTGCCAGCAGCCCGGCCAGCCGGAGAGCTAACTATGGCTACACCTTC.

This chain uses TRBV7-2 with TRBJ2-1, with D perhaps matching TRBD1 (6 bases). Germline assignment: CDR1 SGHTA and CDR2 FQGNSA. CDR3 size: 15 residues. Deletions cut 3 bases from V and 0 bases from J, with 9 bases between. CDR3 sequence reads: CASSLTGSSYNEQFF. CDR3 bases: TGTGCCAGCAGCTTGACAGGCAGCTCCTACAATGAGCAGTTCTTC. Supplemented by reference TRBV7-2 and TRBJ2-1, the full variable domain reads GAGVSQSPSNKVTEKGKDVELRCDPISGHTALYWYRQSLGQGLEFLIYFQGNSAPDKSGLPSDRFSAERTGGSVSTLTIQRTQQEDSAVYLCASSLTGSSYNEQFFGPGTRLTVL.

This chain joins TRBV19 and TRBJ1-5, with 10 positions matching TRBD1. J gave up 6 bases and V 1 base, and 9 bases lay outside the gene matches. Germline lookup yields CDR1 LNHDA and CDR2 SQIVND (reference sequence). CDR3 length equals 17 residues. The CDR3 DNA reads TGTGCCAGTAGTATAGGACAGGGGGCGAGGATAGGTCAGCCCCAGCATTTT. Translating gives CASSIGQGARIGQPQHF. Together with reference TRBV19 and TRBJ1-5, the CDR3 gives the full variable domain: DGGITQSPKYLFRKEGQNVTLSCEQNLNHDAMYWYRQDPGQGLRLIYYSQIVNDFQKGDIAEGYSVSREKKESFPLTVTSAQKNPTAFYLCASSIGQGARIGQPQHFGDGTRLSIL.